This T cell receptor beta chain is drawn from a study of Graves' ophthalmopathy and Graves' hyperthyroidism. TCR beta CDR3 amplification used RNA transcripts. The authors performed first-round RT-PCR with HTBI primers and then a second-round multiplex PCR. TCRdb re-called the multiplex PCR reads with MiXCR, one entry per CDR3 protein. The repertoire includes over a million distinct CDR3 sequences, approximately 35% of them detected once, and around 10% sits in the top ten. The CDR3 is 14 amino acids. CDR1 is SGHRS and CDR2 is YFSETQ in the germline V gene. V was cut by 1 base and J by 2 bases, with 10 bases left in between. This clonotype was detected many times.

The chain joins TRBV5-1 to TRBJ2-7; maybe TRBD1 (6 bases). The sequenced sample consisted of peripheral blood or thyroid tissue (not recorded which). The TCR was taken from an adult man with Graves' hyperthyroidism. The CDR3 nucleotides are TGCGCCAGCAGCTTGCAGGGGACCGCCTACGAGCAGTACTTC. Residues: CASSLQGTAYEQYF.